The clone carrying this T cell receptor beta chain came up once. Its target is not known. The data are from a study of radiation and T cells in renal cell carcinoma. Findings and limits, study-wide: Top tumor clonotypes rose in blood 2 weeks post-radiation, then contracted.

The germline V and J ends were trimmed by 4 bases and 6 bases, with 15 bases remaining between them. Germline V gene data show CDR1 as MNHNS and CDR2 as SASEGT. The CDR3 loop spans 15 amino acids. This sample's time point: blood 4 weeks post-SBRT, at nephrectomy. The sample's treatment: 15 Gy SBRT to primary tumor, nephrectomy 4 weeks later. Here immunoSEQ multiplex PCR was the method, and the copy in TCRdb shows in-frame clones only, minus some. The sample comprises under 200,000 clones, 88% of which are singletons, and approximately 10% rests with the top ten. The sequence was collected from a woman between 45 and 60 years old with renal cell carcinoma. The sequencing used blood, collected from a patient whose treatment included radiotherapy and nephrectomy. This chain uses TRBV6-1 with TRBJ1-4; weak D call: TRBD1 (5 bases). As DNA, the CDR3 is TGTGCCAGCAGTGGACCCACGCGGGGGGATGAAAAACTGTTTTTT. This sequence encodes CASSGPTRGDEKLFF.